This T cell receptor (beta chain) emerged from a study of radiotherapy plus CTLA-4 blockade in lung cancer. Looking at the study overall: Disease control was present in 30% to 35% of patients, and objective responses in less than 20%.

Produced via immunoSEQ multiplex PCR; TCRdb's table is partial and in-frame only. The data hold around 32,000 clones, with 75% to 85% observed a single time. The sequence derives from a human donor with non-small cell lung cancer that progressed on radiotherapy plus ipilimumab. Sample: peripheral blood, taken from a patient treated with radiotherapy plus ipilimumab.

The CDR3 DNA reads TGTGCCAGCAGTTCCGAGACAGGGAACACCGGGGAGCTGTTTTTT. It encodes CASSSETGNTGELFF. The chain uses TRBV5-5 and TRBJ2-2, with a possible D match to TRBD1 (6 bases). This CDR3 contains 15 residues. V was clipped by 5 bases and J by 1 base, with 12 bases between them. Germline V lookup: CDR1 SGHKS, CDR2 YYEKEE (reference sequence).